Following are 23 T cell receptor beta chains from one sample sequenced in a study of T cells in severe cutaneous drug reactions. Libraries were made by iRepertoire multiplex PCR with TCR subtype-specific primers for bulk and single-cell sequencing. TCRdb derives one entry per CDR3 protein from the multiplex PCR reads, leaving out DNA. The table lists more than 5,500 distinct CDR3 sequences, with around 30% in the top ten. The patients sequenced had a carbamazepine-induced Stevens-Johnson syndrome or toxic epidermal necrolysis reaction. Sequencing was performed on cells from a skin blister. The receptors stem from a human donor with toxic epidermal necrolysis, a severe cutaneous drug reaction.

The chain joins TRBV13 to TRBJ2-7; no DNA is available, so the TRBD2 call from TCRdb remains unchecked. Germline V lookup: CDR1 PRHDT, CDR2 FYEKMQ (reference sequence). There are 15 residues in the CDR3. The CDR3 reads CASSPGTSKTYEQYF.

Here the CDR3 reads CASSRRAQTVLSSGANVLTF. The J gene is TRBJ2-6, the V gene TRBV18; the TRBD1 assignment by TCRdb is unverifiable without DNA. The CDR3 runs to 20 residues. The germline gives CDR1 KGHSH, CDR2 LQKENI.

Considering frequency, this clonotype is medium-sized. The V gene is TRBV13, the J gene TRBJ1-1; TCRdb indicates TRBD1, and absent DNA this call remains unverified. The CDR3 runs 15 residues. The V gene's germline CDR1 is PRHDT and CDR2 FYEKMQ (reference sequence). The CDR3 is CASSPKGGTQPEAFF.

This chain links TRBV12-3 or TRBV12-4 with TRBJ2-7. The CDR3 runs to 13 residues. The CDR3 loop is CASCADSSYEQYF.

This sequence joins TRBV29-1 and TRBJ1-1; TCRdb's D gene call, TRBD1, goes unchecked for lack of DNA. CDR1 and CDR2 from the germline V gene are SQVTM and ANQGSEA. This CDR3 is 13 amino acids long. The chain's CDR3 is CSVPVQESTEAFF.

This clonotype is called medium-sized based on its frequency. The chain recombines TRBV30 with TRBJ2-1; TCRdb's assignment of TRBD1 cannot be checked, as there is no DNA. Germline V gives CDR1 GTSNPN, CDR2 SVGIG (reference sequence). This CDR3 region has 15 residues. Here the CDR3 reads CAWSDTWQGNYEQFF.

This rearrangement joins TRBV28 to TRBJ1-5; as DNA is missing, the TRBD1 call by TCRdb cannot be tested. Germline V gives CDR1 MDHEN, CDR2 SYDVKM. The CDR3 length is 20 residues. CDR3 residues: CASSSPRGGEVRISNQPQHF.

This rearrangement joins TRBV18 to TRBJ2-7. The CDR3 spans 11 residues. Germline CDR1 is KGHSH and CDR2 is LQKENI. CDR3 loop: CASSLGEEQYF.

CDR3 protein: CASSQDGNRLNEAFF. J is TRBJ1-1 and V is TRBV4-3; TCRdb's D call of TRBD1 is untestable without DNA. This CDR3 has 15 residues. CDR1 and CDR2 from the germline V gene are LGHNA and YSLEER.

J is TRBJ2-1 and V is TRBV27; TCRdb picks TRBD2, but there is no DNA to check that call. CDR1 and CDR2 from the germline V gene are MNHEY and SMNVEV (reference sequence). The CDR3 extends over 14 amino acids. CDR3 sequence reads: CASTPTSGYNEQFF.

This rearrangement joins TRBV15 to TRBJ1-1; the TCRdb call, TRBD1, lacks DNA for checking. This CDR3 is built from 18 residues. The germline V gene has CDR1 LNHNV and CDR2 YYDKDF (reference sequence). CDR3 in amino acids: CATSREVAGGRFGTEAFF.

The gene calls are TRBV18 and TRBJ1-4. The germline V gene has CDR1 KGHSH and CDR2 LQKENI. This CDR3 has 13 amino acids. The CDR3 here is CASSPGANEKLFF.

This chain joins TRBV29-1 and TRBJ2-3. The germline gives CDR1 SQVTM, CDR2 ANQGSEA. The CDR3 loop spans 12 amino acids. CDR3 sequence reads: CSVVGTADTQYF.

This chain connects TRBV19 to TRBJ2-5; checking the TCRdb D call of TRBD1 is not possible without DNA. Germline lookup yields CDR1 LNHDA and CDR2 SQIVND (reference sequence). The length of the CDR3 is 15 residues. CDR3 in amino acids: CASSPGTSASETQYF.

CDR3 loop: CASSLSGVQFF. This rearrangement joins TRBV3-1 to TRBJ2-1; TCRdb selects TRBD2, and the lack of DNA leaves this call unchecked. The CDR3 has 11 amino acids. Germline values: CDR1 LGHDT, CDR2 YNNKEL (reference sequence).

The gene calls are TRBV28 and TRBJ2-1. Germline CDR1 is MDHEN and CDR2 is SYDVKM. The CDR3 sequence is 11 residues long. This CDR3 reads CASSFANEQFF.

The chain has TRBV19 and TRBJ1-2; the TCRdb call, TRBD1, lacks DNA for checking. CDR1 is LNHDA, CDR2 SQIVND, per germline (reference sequence). The CDR3 loop spans 15 amino acids. The CDR3 sequence: CASSPALGQAYGYTF.

The CDR3 sequence is CASSPWDSTEAFF. This chain uses TRBV27 with TRBJ1-1; the TCRdb call, TRBD1, lacks DNA for checking. This CDR3 contains 13 residues. CDR1 is MNHEY, CDR2 SMNVEV, per germline (reference sequence).

The gene calls are TRBV28 and TRBJ1-2. The CDR3 contains 14 residues. Germline V lookup: CDR1 MDHEN, CDR2 SYDVKM. CDR3 region: CASSFTLETYGYTF.

The CDR3 reads CASRRGYEQYF. The chain employs TRBV27 and TRBJ2-7; no DNA is available, so the TRBD1 call from TCRdb remains unchecked. The CDR3 consists of 11 residues. Looked up from germline, CDR1 is MNHEY and CDR2 is SMNVEV (reference sequence).

This chain connects TRBV7-9 to TRBJ2-5. This CDR3 comprises 12 residues. The germline V gene has CDR1 SEHNR and CDR2 FQNEAQ (reference sequence). CDR3 region: CASSLVQETQYF.

The chain carries TRBV15 and TRBJ2-2; no DNA is available, so the TRBD1 call from TCRdb remains unchecked. Germline values: CDR1 LNHNV, CDR2 YYDKDF (reference sequence). CDR3 size: 13 residues. This CDR3 is CATPGQNTGELFF.

The CDR3 region is CASIYRGQGTGTEAFF. The chain has TRBV2 and TRBJ1-1; the TCRdb D gene call, TRBD1, has no DNA to confirm it. Per germline, CDR1 SNHLY and CDR2 FYNNEI. This CDR3 has 16 residues.